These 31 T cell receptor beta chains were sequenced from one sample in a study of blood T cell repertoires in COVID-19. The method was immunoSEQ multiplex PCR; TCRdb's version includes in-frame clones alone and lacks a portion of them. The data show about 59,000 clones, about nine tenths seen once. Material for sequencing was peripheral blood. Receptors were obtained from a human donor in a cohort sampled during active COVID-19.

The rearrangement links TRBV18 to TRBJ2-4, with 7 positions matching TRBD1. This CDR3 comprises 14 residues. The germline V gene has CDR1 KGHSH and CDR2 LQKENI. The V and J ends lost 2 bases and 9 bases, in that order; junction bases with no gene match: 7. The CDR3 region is CASSPGQAWSIQYF. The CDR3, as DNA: TGTGCCAGCTCACCAGGACAGGCATGGAGCATTCAGTACTTC.

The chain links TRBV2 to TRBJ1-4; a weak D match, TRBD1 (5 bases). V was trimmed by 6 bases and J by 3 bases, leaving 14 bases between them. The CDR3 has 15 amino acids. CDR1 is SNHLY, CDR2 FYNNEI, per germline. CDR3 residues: CASSFLRGANEKLFF. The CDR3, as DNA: TGTGCCAGCAGCTTTTTACGGGGGGCTAATGAAAAACTGTTTTTT.

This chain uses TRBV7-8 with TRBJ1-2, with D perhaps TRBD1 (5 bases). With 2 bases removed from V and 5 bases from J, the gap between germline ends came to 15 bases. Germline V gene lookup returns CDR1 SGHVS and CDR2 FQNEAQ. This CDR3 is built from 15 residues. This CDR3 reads CASSLMGRAGYGYTF. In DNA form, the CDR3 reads TGTGCCAGCAGCTTAATGGGCAGGGCCGGGTATGGCTACACCTTC.

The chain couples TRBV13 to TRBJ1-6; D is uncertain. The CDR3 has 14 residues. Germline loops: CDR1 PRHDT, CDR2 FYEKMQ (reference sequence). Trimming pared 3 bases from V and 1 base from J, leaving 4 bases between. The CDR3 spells CASSFGSYNSPLHF. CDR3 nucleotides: TGTGCCAGCAGCTTCGGGTCCTATAATTCACCCCTCCACTTT.

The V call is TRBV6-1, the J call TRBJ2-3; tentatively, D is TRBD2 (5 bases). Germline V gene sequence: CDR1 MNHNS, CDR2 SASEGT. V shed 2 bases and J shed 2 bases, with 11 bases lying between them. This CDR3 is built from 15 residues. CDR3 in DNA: TGTGCCAGCAGTGAAATCGGGGTAGCCACAGATACGCAGTATTTT. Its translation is CASSEIGVATDTQYF.

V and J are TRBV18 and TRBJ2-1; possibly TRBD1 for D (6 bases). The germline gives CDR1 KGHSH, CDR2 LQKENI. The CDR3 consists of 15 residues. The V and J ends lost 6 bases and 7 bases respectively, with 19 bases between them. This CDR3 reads CASSSGQKSKNEQFF. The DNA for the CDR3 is TGTGCCAGCTCCTCAGGACAGAAAAGTAAAAATGAGCAGTTCTTC.

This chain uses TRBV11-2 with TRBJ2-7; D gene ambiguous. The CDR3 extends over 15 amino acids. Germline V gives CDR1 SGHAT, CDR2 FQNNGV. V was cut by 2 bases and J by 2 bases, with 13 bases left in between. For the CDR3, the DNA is TGTGCCAGCAGCTTACAGTCTCACAGAACCTACGAGCAGTACTTC. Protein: CASSLQSHRTYEQYF.

In DNA form, the CDR3 reads TGTGCCACCACGGCAGGGGGCGGTTACAATGAGCAGTTCTTC. This gives the protein CATTAGGGYNEQFF. This rearrangement joins TRBV27 to TRBJ2-1; 8 bases agree with TRBD1. The CDR3 consists of 14 residues. Germline CDR1 and CDR2: MNHEY and SMNVEV (reference sequence). V lost 10 bases and J lost 4; bases outside the gene matches: 9.

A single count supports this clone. The CDR3 nucleotides are TGTGCCAGCAGCTTGAAGGGACAGGGGGCCTCCTATAATTCACCCCTCCACTTT. Translation: CASSLKGQGASYNSPLHF. The chain recombines TRBV5-5 with TRBJ1-6; 12 bases align to TRBD1. CDR1 and CDR2 (germline): SGHKS, YYEKEE (reference sequence). The CDR3 is made up of 18 amino acids. The junction had 2 bases not matched to a gene; V was cut back by 1 base and J by 0 bases.

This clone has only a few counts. The chain's CDR3 is CASSLGLADTGELFF. In nucleotides, the CDR3 is TGCGCCAGCAGCCTGGGACTAGCGGACACCGGGGAGCTGTTTTTT. The chain links TRBV5-1 to TRBJ2-2; 11 nucleotides line up with TRBD2. CDR1 SGHRS and CDR2 YFSETQ come from the germline V gene. The CDR3 has 15 amino acids. V shed 4 bases and J 3 bases; nucleotides not matched to a gene: 2.

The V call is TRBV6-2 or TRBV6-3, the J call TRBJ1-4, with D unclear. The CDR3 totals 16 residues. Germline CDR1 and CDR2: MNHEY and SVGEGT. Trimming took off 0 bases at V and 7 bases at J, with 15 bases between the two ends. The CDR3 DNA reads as TGTGCCAGCAGTTACTCGATTGCCCGACTGGGTGAAAAACTGTTTTTT. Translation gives CASSYSIARLGEKLFF.

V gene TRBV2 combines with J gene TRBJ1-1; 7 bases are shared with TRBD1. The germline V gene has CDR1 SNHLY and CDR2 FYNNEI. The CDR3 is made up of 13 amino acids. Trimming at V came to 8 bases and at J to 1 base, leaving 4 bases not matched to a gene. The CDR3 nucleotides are TGTGCCAGCGTGGGACAGACGAACACTGAAGCTTTCTTT. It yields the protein CASVGQTNTEAFF.

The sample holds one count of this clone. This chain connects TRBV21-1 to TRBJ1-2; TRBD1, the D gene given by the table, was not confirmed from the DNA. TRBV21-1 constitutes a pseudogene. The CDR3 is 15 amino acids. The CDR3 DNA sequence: TGTGCCAGCAGCAAAGCTGGACAGGGGGAGTATGGCTACACCTTC. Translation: CASSKAGQGEYGYTF.

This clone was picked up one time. CDR3 DNA sequence: TGTGCCAGCAGTGGTCCTTATAGCAATCAGCCCCAGCATTTT. It encodes CASSGPYSNQPQHF. V gene TRBV2 combines with J gene TRBJ1-5; D is unresolved. CDR3 length: 14 amino acids. The V and J ends lost 4 bases and 0 bases respectively, with 7 bases between them. Germline CDR1 reads SNHLY; CDR2 reads FYNNEI.

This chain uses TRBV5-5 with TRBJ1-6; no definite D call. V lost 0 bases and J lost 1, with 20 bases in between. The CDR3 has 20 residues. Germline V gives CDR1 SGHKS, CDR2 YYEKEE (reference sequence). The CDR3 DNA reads TGTGCCAGCAGCTTGGAGTTGTTGGGGAGTGTATTATCCTATAATTCACCCCTCCACTTT. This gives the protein CASSLELLGSVLSYNSPLHF. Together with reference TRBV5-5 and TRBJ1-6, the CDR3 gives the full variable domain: DAGVTQSPTHLIKTRGQQVTLRCSPISGHKSVSWYQQVLGQGPQFIFQYYEKEERGRGNFPDRFSARQFPNYSSELNVNALLLGDSALYLCASSLELLGSVLSYNSPLHFGNGTRLTVT.

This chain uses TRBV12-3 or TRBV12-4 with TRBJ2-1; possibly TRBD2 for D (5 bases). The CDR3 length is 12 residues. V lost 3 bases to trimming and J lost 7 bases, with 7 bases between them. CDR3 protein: CASSFSGNEQFF. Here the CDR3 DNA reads TGTGCCAGCAGTTTTTCGGGGAATGAGCAGTTCTTC.

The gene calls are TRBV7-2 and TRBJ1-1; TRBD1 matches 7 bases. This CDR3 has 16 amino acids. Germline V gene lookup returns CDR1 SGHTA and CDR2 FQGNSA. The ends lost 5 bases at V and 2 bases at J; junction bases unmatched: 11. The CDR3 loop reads CASSARQGLLNTEAFF. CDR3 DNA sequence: TGTGCCAGCAGCGCCCGACAGGGATTGCTTAACACTGAAGCTTTCTTT.

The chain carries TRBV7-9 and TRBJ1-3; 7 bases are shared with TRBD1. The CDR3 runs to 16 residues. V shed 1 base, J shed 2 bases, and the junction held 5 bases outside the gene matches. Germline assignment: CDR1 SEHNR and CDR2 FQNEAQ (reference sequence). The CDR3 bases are TGTGCCAGCAGCTTAGGCTCACAGGGGACTGGAAACACCATATATTTT. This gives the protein CASSLGSQGTGNTIYF.

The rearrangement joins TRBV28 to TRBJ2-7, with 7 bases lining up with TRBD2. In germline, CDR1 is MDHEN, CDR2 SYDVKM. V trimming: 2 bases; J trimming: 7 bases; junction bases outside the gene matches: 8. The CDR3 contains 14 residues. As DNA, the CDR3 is TGTGCCAGCAGTTTAGTGGCGGGAGTTGAAGAGCAGTACTTC. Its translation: CASSLVAGVEEQYF.

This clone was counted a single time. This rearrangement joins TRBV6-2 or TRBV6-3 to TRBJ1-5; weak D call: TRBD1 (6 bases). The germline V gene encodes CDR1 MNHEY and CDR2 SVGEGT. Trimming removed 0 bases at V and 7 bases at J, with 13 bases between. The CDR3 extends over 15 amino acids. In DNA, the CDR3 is TGTGCCAGCAGTTACTCGCTCAGGGGCGGGCAGCCCCAGCATTTT. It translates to CASSYSLRGGQPQHF.

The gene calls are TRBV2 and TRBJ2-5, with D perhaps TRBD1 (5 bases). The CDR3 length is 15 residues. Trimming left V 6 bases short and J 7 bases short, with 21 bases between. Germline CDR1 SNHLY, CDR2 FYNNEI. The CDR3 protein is CASRFREDKLGTQYF. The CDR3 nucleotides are TGTGCCAGCAGATTCAGGGAAGATAAGTTGGGGACCCAGTACTTC.

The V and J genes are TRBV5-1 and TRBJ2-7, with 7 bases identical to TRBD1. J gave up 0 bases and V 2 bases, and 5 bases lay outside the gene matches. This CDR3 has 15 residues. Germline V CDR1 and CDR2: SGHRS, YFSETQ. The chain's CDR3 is CASSFAQGSSYEQYF. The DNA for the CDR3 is TGCGCCAGCAGCTTCGCACAGGGGAGCTCCTACGAGCAGTACTTC.

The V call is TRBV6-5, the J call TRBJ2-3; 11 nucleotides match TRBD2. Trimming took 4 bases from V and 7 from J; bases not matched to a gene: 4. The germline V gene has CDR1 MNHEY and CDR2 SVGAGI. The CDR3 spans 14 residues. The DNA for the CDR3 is TGTGCCAGCAGTTCTAGCGGGGGGACCAATACGCAGTATTTT. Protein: CASSSSGGTNTQYF.

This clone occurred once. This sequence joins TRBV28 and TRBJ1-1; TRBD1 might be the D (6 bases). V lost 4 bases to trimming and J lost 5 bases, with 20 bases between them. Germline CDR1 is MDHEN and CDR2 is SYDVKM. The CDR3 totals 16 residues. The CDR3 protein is CASSSPPGGGETEAFF. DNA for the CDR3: TGTGCCAGCAGTTCCCCTCCAGGAGGGGGGGAGACTGAAGCTTTCTTT.

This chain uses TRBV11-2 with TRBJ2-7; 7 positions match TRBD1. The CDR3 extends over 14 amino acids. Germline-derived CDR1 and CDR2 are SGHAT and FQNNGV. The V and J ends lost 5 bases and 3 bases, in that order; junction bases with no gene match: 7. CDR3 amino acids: CASSIGGGGYEQYF. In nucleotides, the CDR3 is TGTGCCAGCAGCATAGGGGGCGGCGGCTACGAGCAGTACTTC.

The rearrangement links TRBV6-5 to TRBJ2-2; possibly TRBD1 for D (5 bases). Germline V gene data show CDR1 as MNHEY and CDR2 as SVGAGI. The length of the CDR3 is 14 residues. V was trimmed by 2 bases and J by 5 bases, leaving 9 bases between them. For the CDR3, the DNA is TGTGCCAGCAGTTACAGGGGAATGACCGGGGAGCTGTTTTTT. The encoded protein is CASSYRGMTGELFF.

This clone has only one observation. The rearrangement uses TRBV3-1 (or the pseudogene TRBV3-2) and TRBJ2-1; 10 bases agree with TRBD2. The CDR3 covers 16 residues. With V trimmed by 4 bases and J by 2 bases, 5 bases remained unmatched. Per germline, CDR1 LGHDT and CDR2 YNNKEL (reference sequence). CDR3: CASSPSGRGPYNEQFF. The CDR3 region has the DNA TGTGCCAGCAGCCCCAGCGGGAGGGGGCCCTACAATGAGCAGTTCTTC.

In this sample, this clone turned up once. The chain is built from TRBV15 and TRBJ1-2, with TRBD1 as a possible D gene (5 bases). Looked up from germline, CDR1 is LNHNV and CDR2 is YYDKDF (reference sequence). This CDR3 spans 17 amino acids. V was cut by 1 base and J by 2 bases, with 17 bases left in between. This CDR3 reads CATSRAREDVENYGYTF. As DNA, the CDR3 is TGTGCCACCAGCAGAGCCAGGGAGGATGTCGAAAACTATGGCTACACCTTC.

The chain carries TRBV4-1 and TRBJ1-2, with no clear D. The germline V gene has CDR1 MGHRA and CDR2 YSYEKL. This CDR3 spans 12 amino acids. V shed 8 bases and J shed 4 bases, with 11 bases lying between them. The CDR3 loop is CASAGNTYGYTF. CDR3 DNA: TGCGCCAGCGCCGGGAACACCTATGGCTACACCTTC.

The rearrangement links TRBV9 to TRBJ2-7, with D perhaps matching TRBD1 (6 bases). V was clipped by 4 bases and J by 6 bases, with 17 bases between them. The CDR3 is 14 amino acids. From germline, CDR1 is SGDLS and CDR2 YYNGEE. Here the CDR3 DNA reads TGTGCCAGCAGCCCGCGGACAGCTTTCTCCGAGCAGTACTTC. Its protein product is CASSPRTAFSEQYF. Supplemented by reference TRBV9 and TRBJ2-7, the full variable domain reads DSGVTQTPKHLITATGQRVTLRCSPRSGDLSVYWYQQSLDQGLQFLIQYYNGEERAKGNILERFSAQQFPDLHSELNLSSLELGDSALYFCASSPRTAFSEQYFGPGTRLTVT.

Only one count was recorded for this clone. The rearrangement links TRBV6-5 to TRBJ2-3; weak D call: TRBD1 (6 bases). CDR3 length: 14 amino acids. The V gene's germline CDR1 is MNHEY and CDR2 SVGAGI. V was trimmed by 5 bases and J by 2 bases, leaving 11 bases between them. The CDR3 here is CASSKDRITDTQYF. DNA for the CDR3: TGTGCCAGCAGTAAGGACAGAATCACAGATACGCAGTATTTT.